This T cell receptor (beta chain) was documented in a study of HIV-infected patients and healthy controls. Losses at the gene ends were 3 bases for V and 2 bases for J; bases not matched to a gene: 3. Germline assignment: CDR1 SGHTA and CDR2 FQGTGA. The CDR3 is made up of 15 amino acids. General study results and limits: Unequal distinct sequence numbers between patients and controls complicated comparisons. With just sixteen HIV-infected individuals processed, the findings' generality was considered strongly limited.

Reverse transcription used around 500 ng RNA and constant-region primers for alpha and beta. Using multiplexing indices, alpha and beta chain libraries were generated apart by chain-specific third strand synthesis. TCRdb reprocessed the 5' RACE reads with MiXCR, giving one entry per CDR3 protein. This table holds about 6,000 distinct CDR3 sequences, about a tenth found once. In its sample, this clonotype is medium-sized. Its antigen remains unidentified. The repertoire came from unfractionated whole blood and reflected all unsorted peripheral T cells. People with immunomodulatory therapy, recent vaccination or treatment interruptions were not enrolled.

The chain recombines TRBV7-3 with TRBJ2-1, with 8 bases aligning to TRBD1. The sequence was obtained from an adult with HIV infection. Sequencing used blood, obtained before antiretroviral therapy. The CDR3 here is CASSFGTGTYNEQFF. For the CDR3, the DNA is TGTGCCAGCAGCTTCGGGACAGGTACCTACAATGAGCAGTTCTTC.